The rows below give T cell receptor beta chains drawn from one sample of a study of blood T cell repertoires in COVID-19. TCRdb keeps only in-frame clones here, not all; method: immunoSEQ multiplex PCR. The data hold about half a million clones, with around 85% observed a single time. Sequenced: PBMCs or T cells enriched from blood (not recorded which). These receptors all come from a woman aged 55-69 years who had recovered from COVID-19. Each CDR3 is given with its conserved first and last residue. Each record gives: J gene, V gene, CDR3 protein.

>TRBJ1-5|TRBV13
CASPGQGDISNQPQHF
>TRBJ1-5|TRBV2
CASSEAGGTGKRPQHF
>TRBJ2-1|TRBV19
CATMLAPRQGGYNEQFF
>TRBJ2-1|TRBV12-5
CASGQDYLSNNEQFF
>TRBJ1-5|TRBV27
CASSWALNQPQHF
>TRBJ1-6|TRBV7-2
CASSLGVTGLGSPLHF
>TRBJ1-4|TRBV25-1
CASSGWTPNEKLFF
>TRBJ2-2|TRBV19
CASSIGQAGELFF
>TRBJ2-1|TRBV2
CASVRRDSSSSYNEQFF
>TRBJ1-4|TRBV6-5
CASRDRGQKLFF
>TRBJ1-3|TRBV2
CASSRVAGNTIYF
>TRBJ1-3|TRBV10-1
CASSEGPTAISGNTIYF
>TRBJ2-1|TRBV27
CASSLDRGRYNEQFF
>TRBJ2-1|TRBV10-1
CASSVAGVSSYNEQFF
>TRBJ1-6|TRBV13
CASSFMDRGHSPLHF
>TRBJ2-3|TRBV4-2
CASSQPSGGDTQYF
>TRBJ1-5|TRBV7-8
CASSPGTGDQPQHF
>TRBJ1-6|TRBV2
CASSGDRTGPSSYNSPLHF
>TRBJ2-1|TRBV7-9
CASSPMVLAGGDRYNEQFF
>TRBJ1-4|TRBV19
CASSIWGQHEKLFF
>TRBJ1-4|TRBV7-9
CASSPSFASEKLFF
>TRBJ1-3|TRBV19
CASSISSGNTIYF
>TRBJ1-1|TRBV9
CASSPRRQLNTEAFF
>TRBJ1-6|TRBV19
CASSAFIGTGYNSPLHF
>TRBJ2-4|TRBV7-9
CASSLWEGQDIQYF
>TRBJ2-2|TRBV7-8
CASSQEPYLDRGDNTGELFF
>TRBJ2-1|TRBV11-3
CASSARLAAPYNEQFF
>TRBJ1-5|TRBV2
CASRANSNQPQHF
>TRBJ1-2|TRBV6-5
CASSSGQGRDGYTF
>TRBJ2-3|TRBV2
CASRLAGDTQYF
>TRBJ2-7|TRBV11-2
CASSLVWQGQYF
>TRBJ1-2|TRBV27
CASSLKTGANYGYTF
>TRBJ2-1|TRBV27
CASRSPLRGNNEQFF
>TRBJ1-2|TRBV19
CASSRTVLDYGYTF
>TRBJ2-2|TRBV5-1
CASSLGLTNTGELFF
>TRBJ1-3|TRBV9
CASSVSVSPNTIYF
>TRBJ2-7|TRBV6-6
CASKTSGQGVYEQYF
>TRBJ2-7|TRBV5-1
CASSRTGDYEQYF
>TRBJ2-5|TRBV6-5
CASSRSGTGEETQYF
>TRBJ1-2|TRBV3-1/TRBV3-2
CASSQRTGGGYTF